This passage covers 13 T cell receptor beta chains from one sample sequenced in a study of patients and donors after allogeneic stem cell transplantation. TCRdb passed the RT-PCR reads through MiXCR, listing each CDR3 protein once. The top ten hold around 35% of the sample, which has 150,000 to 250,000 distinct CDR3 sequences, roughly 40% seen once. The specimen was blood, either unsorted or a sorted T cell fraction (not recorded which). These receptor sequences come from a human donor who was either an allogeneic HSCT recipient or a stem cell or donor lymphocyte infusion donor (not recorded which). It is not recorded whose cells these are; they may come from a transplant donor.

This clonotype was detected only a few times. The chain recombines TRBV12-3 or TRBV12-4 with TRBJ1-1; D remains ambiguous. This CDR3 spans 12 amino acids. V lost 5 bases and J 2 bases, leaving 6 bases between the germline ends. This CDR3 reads CASSLSNTEAFF. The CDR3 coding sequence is TGTGCCAGCAGTCTTTCAAACACTGAAGCTTTCTTT.

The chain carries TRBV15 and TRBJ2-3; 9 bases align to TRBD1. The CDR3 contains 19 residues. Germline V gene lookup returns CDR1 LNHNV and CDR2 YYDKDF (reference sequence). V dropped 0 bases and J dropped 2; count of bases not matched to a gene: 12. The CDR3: CATSRDNYRTGANTDTQYF. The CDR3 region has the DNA TGTGCCACCAGCAGAGATAACTACCGGACAGGGGCAAACACAGATACGCAGTATTTT. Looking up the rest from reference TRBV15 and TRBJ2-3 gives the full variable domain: DAMVIQNPRYQVTQFGKPVTLSCSQTLNHNVMYWYQQKSSQAPKLLFHYYDKDFNNEADTPDNFQSRRPNTSFCFLDIRSPGLGDTAMYLCATSRDNYRTGANTDTQYFGPGTRLTVL.

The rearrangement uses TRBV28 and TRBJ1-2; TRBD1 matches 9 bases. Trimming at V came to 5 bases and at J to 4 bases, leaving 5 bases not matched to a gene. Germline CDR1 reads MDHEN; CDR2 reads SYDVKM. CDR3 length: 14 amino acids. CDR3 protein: CASSIQGAGYGYTF. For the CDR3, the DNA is TGTGCCAGCAGTATACAGGGGGCTGGCTATGGCTACACCTTC.

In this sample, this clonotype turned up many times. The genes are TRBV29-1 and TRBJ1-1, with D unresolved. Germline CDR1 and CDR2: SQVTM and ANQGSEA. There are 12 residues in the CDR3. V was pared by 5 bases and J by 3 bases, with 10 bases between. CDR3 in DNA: TGCAGCGTTCCGGCAGGCGACACTGAAGCTTTCTTT. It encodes CSVPAGDTEAFF.

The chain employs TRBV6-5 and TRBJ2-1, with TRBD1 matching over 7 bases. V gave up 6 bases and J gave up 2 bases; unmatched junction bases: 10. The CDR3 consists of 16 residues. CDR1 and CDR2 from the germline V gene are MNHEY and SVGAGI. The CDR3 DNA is TGTGCCAGCAGCCTAATAGGGGGCGGCGCCTACAATGAGCAGTTCTTC. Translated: CASSLIGGGAYNEQFF.

The CDR3: CASSVSPGPGELFF. The CDR3 DNA sequence: TGTGCCAGCAGCGTCTCACCGGGCCCCGGGGAGCTGTTTTTT. The chain links TRBV5-8 to TRBJ2-2; D gene unclear. Germline V gene lookup returns CDR1 SGHTS and CDR2 YDEGEE. The V end lost 4 bases, the J end lost 6 bases, and 13 bases lay between the germline ends. This CDR3 has 14 residues.

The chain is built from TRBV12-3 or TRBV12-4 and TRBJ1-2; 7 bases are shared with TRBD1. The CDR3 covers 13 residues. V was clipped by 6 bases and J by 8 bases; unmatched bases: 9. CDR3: CASSKDRIGGYTF. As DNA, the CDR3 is TGTGCCAGCAGCAAGGACAGGATAGGCGGCTACACCTTC.

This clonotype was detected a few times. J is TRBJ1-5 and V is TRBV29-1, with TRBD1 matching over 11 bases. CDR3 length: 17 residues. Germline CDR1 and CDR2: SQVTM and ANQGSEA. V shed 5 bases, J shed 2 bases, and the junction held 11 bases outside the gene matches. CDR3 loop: CSVIPGQGVLGNQPQHF. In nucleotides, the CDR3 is TGCAGCGTTATACCGGGACAGGGGGTACTCGGCAATCAGCCCCAGCATTTT.

The CDR3 here is CASSLSPGQLNEQFF. The CDR3 bases are TGTGCCAGCAGCTTGAGCCCGGGACAGCTCAACGAGCAGTTCTTC. The chain recombines TRBV5-6 with TRBJ2-1; TRBD1 aligns across 7 bases. The CDR3 consists of 15 residues. Germline CDR1 SGHDT, CDR2 YYEEEE. J gave up 10 bases and V 1 base, and 11 bases lay outside the gene matches.

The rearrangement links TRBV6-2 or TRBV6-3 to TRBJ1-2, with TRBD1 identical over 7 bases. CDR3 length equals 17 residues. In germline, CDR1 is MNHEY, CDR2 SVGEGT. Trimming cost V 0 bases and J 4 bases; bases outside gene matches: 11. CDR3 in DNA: TGTGCCAGCAGTTACTCCGCCGACAGGGCCACGATCTATGGCTACACCTTC. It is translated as CASSYSADRATIYGYTF.

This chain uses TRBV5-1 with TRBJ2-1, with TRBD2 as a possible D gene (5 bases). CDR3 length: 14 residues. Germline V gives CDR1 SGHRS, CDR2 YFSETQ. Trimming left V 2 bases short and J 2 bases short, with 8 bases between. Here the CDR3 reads CASSLPGTYNEQFF. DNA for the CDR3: TGCGCCAGCAGCTTACCGGGGACCTACAATGAGCAGTTCTTC.

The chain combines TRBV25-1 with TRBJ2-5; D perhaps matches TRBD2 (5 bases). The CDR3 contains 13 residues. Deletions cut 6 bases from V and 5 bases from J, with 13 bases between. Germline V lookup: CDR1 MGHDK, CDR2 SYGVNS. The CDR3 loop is CASRDGNRETQYF. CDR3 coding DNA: TGTGCCAGCAGGGACGGGAATAGGGAGACCCAGTACTTC.

As DNA, the CDR3 is TGTGCCAGCAGCCCCGCGGGGGTCAACACCGGGGAGCTGTTTTTT. It encodes CASSPAGVNTGELFF. V and J are TRBV12-3 or TRBV12-4 and TRBJ2-2, with 7 nucleotides matching TRBD2. The CDR3 extends over 15 amino acids. V trimming: 6 bases; J trimming: 2 bases; junction bases outside the gene matches: 6.